The clone carrying this T cell receptor beta chain appeared once. This CDR3 contains 16 residues. The germline gives CDR1 MDHEN, CDR2 SYDVKM. After removal of 6 bases from V and 10 bases from J, the junction contained 13 bases not matched to a gene. Authors' analysis steps: Counts of nucleated cells, estimated from reference gene primer amplification, were obtained. TCRdb's copy holds only in-frame clones and misses some; the assay was immunoSEQ multiplex PCR. The DNA gave D and trimming, while V, J and clone size come from that table. The data show 150,000 to 200,000 clones, approximately 92% seen once. The record originates from a study of blood T cell repertoires in COVID-19. Study summary: Acute-phase and convalescent COVID-19 samples originated in the United States, Italy and Spain. Sources were T cells, B-cell-depleted T cells, or PBMCs; the material itself was cDNA or gDNA.

The TCR originated in a man in his forties or fifties with acute or convalescent COVID-19. Specimen: peripheral blood. The V and J genes are TRBV28 and TRBJ1-6; 9 positions match TRBD1. The CDR3 here is CASRTPRDRVSSPLHF. The DNA for the CDR3 is TGTGCCAGCAGGACACCCCGGGACAGGGTTAGCTCACCCCTCCACTTT.